This T cell receptor beta chain appears in the sequencing data of a study of neurological immune-mediated disorders. The authors made cDNA by 5'RACE with 10-nucleotide random UMIs. Each CDR3 protein is one row after TCRdb ran MiXCR on the 5' RACE reads. The sample shows tens of thousands of distinct CDR3 sequences, over 12% of them seen only once. The unsorted libraries originated from 2 million PBMCs that had been stored at -80 C. CDR1 is DFQATT and CDR2 is SNEGSKA in the germline V gene (reference sequence). This CDR3 region has 16 residues. As concerns this clonotype: Its specificity is not known.

Broader study findings: In HTLV-1-associated myelopathy, TCR clonal expansion was greatest, whereas multiple sclerosis had the least, falling below healthy controls.

Sequencing used PBMCs. The clonotype originates from a man aged 70 or older in good health. The V and J genes are TRBV20-1 and TRBJ2-3; maybe TRBD2 (5 bases). The CDR3 DNA is TGCAGCACCAGACGGAGGCTCGGTGGAAGCACAGATACGCAGTATTTT. Amino acids: CSTRRRLGGSTDTQYF.